Below, 13 T cell receptor beta chains from the same sample are listed, as sequenced in a study of blood T cell repertoires in COVID-19. Using immunoSEQ multiplex PCR, the repertoire was profiled, and TCRdb retains in-frame clones only, with some absent. The sample contains roughly 250,000 clones, roughly 88% of which appear only once. The material sequenced was peripheral blood. All receptors derive from a woman between 40 and 55 years old who had recovered from COVID-19.

Note on this clone: The sample holds other DNA sequences that translate to the same CDR3. The rearrangement uses TRBV30 and TRBJ1-5, with D maybe TRBD1 (5 bases). Deletions cut 5 bases from V and 4 bases from J, with 12 bases between. This CDR3 contains 13 residues. Germline loops: CDR1 GTSNPN, CDR2 SVGIG (reference sequence). For the CDR3, the DNA is TGTGCCTGGTCAGTGGGGGGGAATCAGCCCCAGCATTTT. This gives the protein CAWSVGGNQPQHF.

On this clone: Other nucleotide sequences in the sample specify the same CDR3. This chain joins TRBV7-2 and TRBJ1-5; D remains ambiguous. CDR3 length equals 15 residues. The ends were cut back, 1 base at V and 0 bases at J, with 7 bases in the middle. Germline V gives CDR1 SGHTA, CDR2 FQGNSA. The CDR3 spells CASSLVGDSNQPQHF. CDR3 bases: TGTGCCAGCAGCTTAGTCGGTGATAGCAATCAGCCCCAGCATTTT.

The V call is TRBV4-2, the J call TRBJ2-1; 13 positions agree with TRBD2. V gave up 4 bases and J gave up 3 bases; unmatched junction bases: 15. The germline gives CDR1 LGHNA, CDR2 YNFKEQ. The CDR3 contains 20 residues. CDR3 in amino acids: CASSLYSGTSGVAIYNEQFF. CDR3 nucleotides: TGTGCCAGCAGCCTGTATTCGGGGACTAGCGGGGTGGCTATCTACAATGAGCAGTTCTTC.

The DNA for the CDR3 is TGTGCCAGTAGATTGCCGGGACAGGGAAGCAATGAGCAGTTCTTC. This gives the protein CASRLPGQGSNEQFF. This chain uses TRBV19 with TRBJ2-1; TRBD1 matches at 9 bases. V was clipped by 6 bases and J by 6 bases; unmatched bases: 9. From germline, CDR1 is LNHDA and CDR2 SQIVND (reference sequence). The CDR3 sequence is 15 residues long.

CDR3: CATSDTLGRGQGMNEQFF. The CDR3 DNA reads TGTGCCACCAGTGATACCCTGGGGAGGGGACAGGGTATGAATGAGCAGTTCTTC. V is TRBV24-1 and J is TRBJ2-1; TRBD1 aligns across 9 bases. Per germline, CDR1 KGHDR and CDR2 SFDVKD. CDR3 size: 18 residues. J lost 7 bases, V lost 3 bases, and 15 bases had no gene match.

The rearrangement uses TRBV2 and TRBJ1-4; 9 bases agree with TRBD1. V shed 4 bases, J shed 8 bases, and the junction held 8 bases outside the gene matches. Germline lookup yields CDR1 SNHLY and CDR2 FYNNEI. The CDR3 consists of 15 residues. CDR3 sequence: CASSAPDRGNEKLFF. The CDR3 region has the DNA TGTGCCAGCAGTGCCCCGGACAGGGGTAACGAAAAACTGTTTTTT. The full variable domain, its missing parts supplied by reference TRBV2 and TRBJ1-4, is EPEVTQTPSHQVTQMGQEVILRCVPISNHLYFYWYRQILGQKVEFLVSFYNNEISEKSEIFDDQFSVERPDGSNFTLKIRSTKLEDSAMYFCASSAPDRGNEKLFFGSGTQLSVL.

This chain connects TRBV4-2 to TRBJ2-5, with TRBD2 as a possible D gene (6 bases). The CDR3 has 15 residues. Between the trimmed V and J ends, which lost 1 base and 1 base, there was a span of 10 bases. CDR1 and CDR2 from the germline V gene are LGHNA and YNFKEQ. The CDR3 spells CASSQGAGLQETQYF. The DNA of the CDR3 is TGTGCCAGCAGCCAAGGTGCGGGACTCCAAGAGACCCAGTACTTC.

Only one count was recorded for this clone. CDR3 loop: CASSPPGSATYNEQFF. Here the CDR3 DNA reads TGTGCCAGCAGCCCCCCTGGTAGCGCGACCTACAATGAGCAGTTCTTC. The chain uses TRBV7-2 and TRBJ2-1, with a weak D call TRBD2 (5 bases). Looked up from germline, CDR1 is SGHTA and CDR2 is FQGNSA. CDR3 length equals 16 residues. Deletions cut 5 bases from V and 2 bases from J, with 16 bases between.

This chain uses TRBV15 with TRBJ1-2; TRBD1 matches 12 bases. The CDR3 contains 17 residues. J was trimmed by 6 bases and V by 4 bases; bases with no gene match: 12. CDR1 and CDR2 from the germline V gene are LNHNV and YYDKDF (reference sequence). In DNA form, the CDR3 reads TGTGCCACCAGCATCGGGACAGGGGGCGCTTACGGGGATGGCTACACCTTC. Its translation is CATSIGTGGAYGDGYTF.

J is TRBJ1-2 and V is TRBV18, with D hard to call. Trimming took 6 bases from V and 1 from J, leaving 21 bases between them. Germline assignment: CDR1 KGHSH and CDR2 LQKENI. The CDR3 consists of 17 residues. CDR3 bases: TGTGCCAGCTCCCCCGGCGGGCGGACCCGAATTAACTATGGCTACACCTTC. This translates into CASSPGGRTRINYGYTF. The full variable domain, in which reference TRBV18 and TRBJ1-2 provide the parts outside the CDR3, is NAGVMQNPRHLVRRRGQEARLRCSPMKGHSHVYWYRQLPEEGLKFMVYLQKENIIDESGMPKERFSAEFPKEGPSILRIQQVVRGDSAAYFCASSPGGRTRINYGYTFGSGTRLTVV.

The J gene is TRBJ2-7, the V gene TRBV7-2, with a possible D match to TRBD1 (5 bases). CDR1 and CDR2 (germline): SGHTA, FQGNSA. This CDR3 has 13 residues. Trimming took 7 bases from V and 7 from J, leaving 17 bases between them. The CDR3 reads CASTPATKGEQYF. The CDR3 DNA follows: TGTGCCAGCACCCCGGCAACGAAGGGGGAGCAGTACTTC. Variable domain in full (rest from reference TRBV7-2 and TRBJ2-7): GAGVSQSPSNKVTEKGKDVELRCDPISGHTALYWYRQSLGQGLEFLIYFQGNSAPDKSGLPSDRFSAERTGGSVSTLTIQRTQQEDSAVYLCASTPATKGEQYFGPGTRLTVT.

The gene calls are TRBV11-3 and TRBJ2-1; tentative D call: TRBD1 (5 bases). The V gene's germline CDR1 is SGHNT and CDR2 YENEEA. V lost 1 base to trimming and J lost 4 bases, with 11 bases between them. The length of the CDR3 is 15 residues. The CDR3, as DNA: TGTGCCAGCAGCTTAGGGGCAGGGTTTTACAATGAGCAGTTCTTC. Residues: CASSLGAGFYNEQFF.

The rearrangement links TRBV6-2 or TRBV6-3 to TRBJ2-7, with 8 bases aligning to TRBD2. The V gene end was trimmed by 1 base and the J gene end by 2 bases; junction bases not matched to a gene: 7. In germline, CDR1 is MNHEY, CDR2 SVGEGT. The CDR3 has 16 amino acids. The CDR3 sequence is CASSYFGAGGAYEQYF. For the CDR3, the DNA is TGTGCCAGCAGTTACTTTGGGGCGGGAGGAGCCTACGAGCAGTACTTC.